These 7 T cell receptor beta chains share one sample of origin, sequenced in a study of metastatic and nonmetastatic thyroid tumors. TCRdb re-clonotyped the PCR reads via MiXCR. Here the sample spans about 10,000 clones, 32% being singletons. Each patient went into thyroid surgery without having received any treatment. Specimen: tumor tissue. The receptors here all came from a female donor with papillary thyroid cancer or a benign thyroid nodule (not recorded which). Some clones in this sample may be carry-over from other donors' samples.

Turning to this clone: The junction departs from the called germline gene at one end, perhaps through a read error. The V call is TRBV10-2, the J call TRBJ2-1, with 8 positions matching TRBD2. Germline-derived CDR1 and CDR2 are WSHSY and SAAADI. CDR3 size: 13 residues. DNA for the CDR3: TGCGCCATCAGTTCGGTTATGTCCGGACTAGCGTTCTTC. The encoded protein is CAISSVMSGLAFF.

The CDR3 nucleotides read TGTGCCTGGAGTGTAGGACTGAGGGGGGGTACGACAGATACGCAGTATTTT. Translated, it gives CAWSVGLRGGTTDTQYF. This sequence joins TRBV30 and TRBJ2-3, with D perhaps TRBD2 (7 bases). The CDR3 has 17 residues. In germline, CDR1 is GTSNPN, CDR2 SVGIG (reference sequence). Trimming took 0 bases from V and 3 from J, leaving 19 bases between them.

V and J are TRBV4-2 and TRBJ1-2; the D gene is possibly TRBD1 (6 bases). V gave up 0 bases and J gave up 6 bases, with 14 bases separating them. The CDR3 is 15 residues long. Germline CDR1 and CDR2: LGHNA and YNFKEQ. CDR3 bases: TGTGCCAGCAGCCAAGAGGAGGACAGACGCCATGGCTACACCTTC. It is translated as CASSQEEDRRHGYTF.

The chain couples TRBV6-4 to TRBJ2-2; 10 nucleotides align to TRBD1. The trim removed 6 bases at V and 3 bases at J, leaving 1 base unmatched. The CDR3 sequence is 14 residues long. Germline lookup yields CDR1 MRHNA and CDR2 SNTAGT. The CDR3: CASRDRGDTGELFF. The DNA of the CDR3 is TGTGCCAGCAGGGACAGGGGGGACACCGGGGAGCTGTTTTTT.

This chain links TRBV5-1 with TRBJ2-3; 8 positions match TRBD2. Germline V gene data show CDR1 as SGHRS and CDR2 as YFSETQ. The CDR3 covers 15 residues. V dropped 1 base and J dropped 0; count of bases not matched to a gene: 1. DNA for the CDR3: TGCGCCAGCAGCTTGTCTAGCGGGAGCACAGATACGCAGTATTTT. This codes for CASSLSSGSTDTQYF.

This clone was seen only once. The chain employs TRBV11-2 and TRBJ2-1; D ambiguous. The CDR3 is 13 amino acids. V dropped 1 base and J dropped 3 bases, with 4 bases sitting between them. CDR1 and CDR2 (germline): SGHAT, FQNNGV. DNA for the CDR3: TGTGCCAGCAGCTTAGGGTTCTACAATGAGCAGTTCTTC. Translated: CASSLGFYNEQFF.

V is TRBV6-1 and J is TRBJ2-3, with D perhaps TRBD2 (6 bases). The CDR3 loop spans 15 amino acids. The germline CDR1 and CDR2 sequences are MNHNS and SASEGT. The V end lost 7 bases, the J end lost 0 bases, and 14 bases lay between the germline ends. As DNA, the CDR3 is TGTGCCAGCATGAGAGCGGGTACTAGCACAGATACGCAGTATTTT. Protein sequence: CASMRAGTSTDTQYF.